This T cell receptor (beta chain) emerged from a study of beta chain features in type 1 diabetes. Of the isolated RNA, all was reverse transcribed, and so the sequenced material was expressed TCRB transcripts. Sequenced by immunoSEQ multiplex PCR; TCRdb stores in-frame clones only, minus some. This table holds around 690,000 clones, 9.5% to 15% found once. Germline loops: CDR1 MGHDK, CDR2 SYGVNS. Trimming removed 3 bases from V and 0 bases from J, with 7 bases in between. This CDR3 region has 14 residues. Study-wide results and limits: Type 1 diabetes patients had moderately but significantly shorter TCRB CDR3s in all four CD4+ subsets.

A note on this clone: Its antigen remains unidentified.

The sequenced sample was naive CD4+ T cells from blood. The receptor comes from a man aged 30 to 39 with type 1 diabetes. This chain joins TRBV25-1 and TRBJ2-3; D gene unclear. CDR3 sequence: CASSDLTSTDTQYF. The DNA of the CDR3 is TGTGCCAGCAGTGACTTAACTAGCACAGATACGCAGTATTTT. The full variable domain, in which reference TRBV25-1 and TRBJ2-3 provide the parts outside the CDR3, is EADIYQTPRYLVIGTGKKITLECSQTMGHDKMYWYQQDPGMELHLIHYSYGVNSTEKGDLSSESTVSRIRTEHFPLTLESARPSHTSQYLCASSDLTSTDTQYFGPGTRLTVL.